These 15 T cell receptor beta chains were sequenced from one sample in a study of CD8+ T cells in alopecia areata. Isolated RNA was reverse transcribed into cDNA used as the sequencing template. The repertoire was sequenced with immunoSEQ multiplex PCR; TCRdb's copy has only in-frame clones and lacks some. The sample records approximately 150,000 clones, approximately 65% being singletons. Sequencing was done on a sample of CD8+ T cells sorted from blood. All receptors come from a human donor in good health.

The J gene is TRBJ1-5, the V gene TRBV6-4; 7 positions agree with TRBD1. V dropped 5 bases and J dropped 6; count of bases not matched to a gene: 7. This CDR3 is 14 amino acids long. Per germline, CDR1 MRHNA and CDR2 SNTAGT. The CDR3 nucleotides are TGTGCCAGCAGTTTCTCAGGGGGAAGTCAGCCCCAGCATTTT. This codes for CASSFSGGSQPQHF.

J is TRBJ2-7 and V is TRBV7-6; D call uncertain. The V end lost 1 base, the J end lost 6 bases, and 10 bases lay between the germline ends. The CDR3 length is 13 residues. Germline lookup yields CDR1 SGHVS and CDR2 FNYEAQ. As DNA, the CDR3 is TGTGCCAGCAGCTTAGGGACGTCGGGCGAGCAGTACTTC. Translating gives CASSLGTSGEQYF.

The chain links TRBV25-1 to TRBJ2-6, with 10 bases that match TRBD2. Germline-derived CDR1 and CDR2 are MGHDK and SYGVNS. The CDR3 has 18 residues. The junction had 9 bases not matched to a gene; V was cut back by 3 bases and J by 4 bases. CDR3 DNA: TGTGCCAGCAGTGAGACCAAGCGGGAGGGCCCCGGGGCCAACGTCCTGACTTTC. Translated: CASSETKREGPGANVLTF.

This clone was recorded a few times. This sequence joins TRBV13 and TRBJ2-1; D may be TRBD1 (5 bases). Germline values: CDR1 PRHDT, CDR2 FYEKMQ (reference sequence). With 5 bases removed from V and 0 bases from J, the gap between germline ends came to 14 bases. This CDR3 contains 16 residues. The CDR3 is CASSPLRGSSYNEQFF. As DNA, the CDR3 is TGTGCCAGCAGCCCCTTAAGGGGATCCTCCTACAATGAGCAGTTCTTC. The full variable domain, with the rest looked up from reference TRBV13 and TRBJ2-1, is AAGVIQSPRHLIKEKRETATLKCYPIPRHDTVYWYQQGPGQDPQFLISFYEKMQSDKGSIPDRFSAQQFSDYHSELNMSSLELGDSALYFCASSPLRGSSYNEQFFGPGTRLTVL.

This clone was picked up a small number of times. The CDR3 DNA reads as TGTGCCAGCAGTTGGCGTTACACTGAAGCTTTCTTT. Its translation: CASSWRYTEAFF. This chain joins TRBV28 and TRBJ1-1; D remains ambiguous. CDR3 size: 12 residues. V gave up 4 bases and J gave up 3 bases, with 6 bases separating them. The germline gives CDR1 MDHEN, CDR2 SYDVKM.

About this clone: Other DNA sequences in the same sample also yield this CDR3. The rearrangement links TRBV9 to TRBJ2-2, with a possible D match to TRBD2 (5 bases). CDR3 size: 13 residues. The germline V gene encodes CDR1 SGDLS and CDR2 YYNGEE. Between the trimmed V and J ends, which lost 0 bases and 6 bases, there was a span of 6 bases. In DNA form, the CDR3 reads TGTGCCAGCAGCGTAGGAGGGTCCGGGGAGCTGTTTTTT. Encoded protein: CASSVGGSGELFF.

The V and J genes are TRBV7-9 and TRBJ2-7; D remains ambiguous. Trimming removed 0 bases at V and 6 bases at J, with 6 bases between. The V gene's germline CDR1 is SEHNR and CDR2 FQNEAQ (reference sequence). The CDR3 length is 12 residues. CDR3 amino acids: CASSLAWGEQYF. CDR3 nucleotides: TGTGCCAGCAGCTTAGCGTGGGGCGAGCAGTACTTC.

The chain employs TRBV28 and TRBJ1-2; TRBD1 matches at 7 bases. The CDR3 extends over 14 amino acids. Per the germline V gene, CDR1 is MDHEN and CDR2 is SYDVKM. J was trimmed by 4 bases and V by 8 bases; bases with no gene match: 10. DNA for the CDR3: TGTGCCAGCCGCAAAGACAGGGAGCCCTATGGCTACACCTTC. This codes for CASRKDREPYGYTF.

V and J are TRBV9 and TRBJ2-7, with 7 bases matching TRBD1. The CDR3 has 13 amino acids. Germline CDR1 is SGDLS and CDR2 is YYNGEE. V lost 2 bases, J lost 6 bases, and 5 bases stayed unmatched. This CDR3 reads CASSVETGLEQYF. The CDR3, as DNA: TGTGCCAGCAGCGTGGAGACAGGGCTCGAGCAGTACTTC. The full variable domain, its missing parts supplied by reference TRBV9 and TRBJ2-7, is DSGVTQTPKHLITATGQRVTLRCSPRSGDLSVYWYQQSLDQGLQFLIQYYNGEERAKGNILERFSAQQFPDLHSELNLSSLELGDSALYFCASSVETGLEQYFGPGTRLTVT.

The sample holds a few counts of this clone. Here the CDR3 DNA reads TGTGCCAGTAGTGGGACTAGCGGGATCAACGAGCAGTACTTC. Translated, it gives CASSGTSGINEQYF. The V gene is TRBV19, the J gene TRBJ2-7; 13 bases are shared with TRBD2. Trimming took 5 bases from V and 5 from J; bases not matched to a gene: 3. Germline CDR1 LNHDA, CDR2 SQIVND (reference sequence). The CDR3 contains 14 residues. Full variable domain (missing parts from reference TRBV19 and TRBJ2-7): DGGITQSPKYLFRKEGQNVTLSCEQNLNHDAMYWYRQDPGQGLRLIYYSQIVNDFQKGDIAEGYSVSREKKESFPLTVTSAQKNPTAFYLCASSGTSGINEQYFGPGTRLTVT.

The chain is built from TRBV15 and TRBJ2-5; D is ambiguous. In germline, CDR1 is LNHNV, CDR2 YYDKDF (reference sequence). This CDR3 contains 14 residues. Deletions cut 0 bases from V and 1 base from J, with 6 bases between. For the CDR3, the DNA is TGTGCCACCAGCAGAGAAAACCTCCAAGAGACCCAGTACTTC. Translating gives CATSRENLQETQYF.

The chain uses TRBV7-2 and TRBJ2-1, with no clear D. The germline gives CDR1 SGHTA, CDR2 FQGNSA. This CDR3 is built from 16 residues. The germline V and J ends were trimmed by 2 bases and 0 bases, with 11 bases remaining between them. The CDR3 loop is CASSLLQASSYNEQFF. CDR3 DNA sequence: TGTGCCAGCAGCTTACTCCAGGCCAGCTCCTACAATGAGCAGTTCTTC.

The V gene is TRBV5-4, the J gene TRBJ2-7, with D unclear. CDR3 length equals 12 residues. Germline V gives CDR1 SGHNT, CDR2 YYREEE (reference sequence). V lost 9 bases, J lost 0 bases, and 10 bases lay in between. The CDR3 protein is CATGTASYEQYF. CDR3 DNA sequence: TGTGCCACCGGAACCGCCTCCTACGAGCAGTACTTC.

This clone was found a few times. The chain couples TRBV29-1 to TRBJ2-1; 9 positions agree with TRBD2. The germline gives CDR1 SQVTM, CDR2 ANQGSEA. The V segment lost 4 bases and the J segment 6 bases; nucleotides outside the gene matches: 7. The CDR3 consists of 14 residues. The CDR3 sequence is CSVGEASGTNEQFF. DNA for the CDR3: TGCAGCGTTGGAGAGGCTAGCGGGACCAATGAGCAGTTCTTC.

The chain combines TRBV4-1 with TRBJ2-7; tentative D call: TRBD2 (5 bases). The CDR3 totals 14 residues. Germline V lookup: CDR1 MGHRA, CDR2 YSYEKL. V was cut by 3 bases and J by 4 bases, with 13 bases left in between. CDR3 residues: CASSQGEWKYEQYF. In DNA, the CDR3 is TGCGCCAGCAGCCAGGGAGAGTGGAAGTACGAGCAGTACTTC.